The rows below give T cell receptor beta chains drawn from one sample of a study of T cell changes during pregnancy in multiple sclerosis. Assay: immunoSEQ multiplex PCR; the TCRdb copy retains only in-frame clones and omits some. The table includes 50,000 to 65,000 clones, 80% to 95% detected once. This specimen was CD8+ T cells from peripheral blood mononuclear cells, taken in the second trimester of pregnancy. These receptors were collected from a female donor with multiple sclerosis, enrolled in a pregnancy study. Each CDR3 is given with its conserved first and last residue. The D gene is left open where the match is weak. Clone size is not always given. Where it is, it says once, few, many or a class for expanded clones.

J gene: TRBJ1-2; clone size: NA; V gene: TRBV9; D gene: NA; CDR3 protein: CASSAGTFGYTF; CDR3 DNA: TGTGCCAGCAGCGCGGGGACATTTGGCTACACCTTC
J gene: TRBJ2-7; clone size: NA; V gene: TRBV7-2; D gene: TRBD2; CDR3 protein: CASRTTSGRRYEQYF; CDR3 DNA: TGTGCCAGCAGAACAACTAGCGGGAGAAGGTACGAGCAGTACTTC
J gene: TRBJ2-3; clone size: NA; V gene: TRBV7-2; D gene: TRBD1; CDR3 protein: CASRTGTGSTDTQYF; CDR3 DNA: TGTGCCAGCAGAACCGGGACAGGGAGCACAGATACGCAGTATTTT
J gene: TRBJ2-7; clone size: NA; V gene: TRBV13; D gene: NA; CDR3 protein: CASSLGPSASYEQYF; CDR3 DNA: TGTGCCAGCAGCTTAGGACCGAGTGCCTCCTACGAGCAGTACTTC
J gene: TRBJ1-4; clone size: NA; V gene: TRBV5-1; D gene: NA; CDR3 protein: CASSLVGGSNEKLFF; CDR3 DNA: TGCGCCAGCAGCTTGGTCGGGGGGTCTAATGAAAAACTGTTTTTT
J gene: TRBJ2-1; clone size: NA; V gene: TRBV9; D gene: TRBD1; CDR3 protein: CASSVAGGSYNEQFF; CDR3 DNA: TGTGCCAGCAGCGTAGCAGGGGGCTCCTACAATGAGCAGTTCTTC
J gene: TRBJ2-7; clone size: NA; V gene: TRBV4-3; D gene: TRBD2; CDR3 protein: CASSHGRANYEQYF; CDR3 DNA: TGCGCCAGCAGCCATGGGAGGGCTAACTACGAGCAGTACTTC
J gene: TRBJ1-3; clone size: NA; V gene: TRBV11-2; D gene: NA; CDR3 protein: CASSLNRQINSGNTIYF; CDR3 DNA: TGTGCCAGCAGCTTAAATCGACAGATCAACTCTGGAAACACCATATATTTT
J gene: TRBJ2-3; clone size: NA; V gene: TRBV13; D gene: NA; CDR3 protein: CASSLPPGGAFTDTQYF; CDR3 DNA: TGTGCCAGCAGCCTCCCCCCGGGGGGCGCTTTCACAGATACGCAGTATTTT
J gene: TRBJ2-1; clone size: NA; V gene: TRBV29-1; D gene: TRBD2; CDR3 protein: CSVEGGVAGISYNEQFF; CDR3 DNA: TGCAGCGTTGAAGGAGGGGTAGCGGGAATCTCCTACAATGAGCAGTTCTTC
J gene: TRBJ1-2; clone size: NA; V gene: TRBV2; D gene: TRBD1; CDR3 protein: CASSGQGGSYYGYTF; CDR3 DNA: TGTGCCAGCAGCGGACAGGGAGGTTCCTACTATGGCTACACCTTC
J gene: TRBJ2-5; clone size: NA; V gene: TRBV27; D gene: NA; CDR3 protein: CASSFEETQYF; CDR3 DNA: TGTGCCAGCAGTTTCGAAGAGACCCAGTACTTC
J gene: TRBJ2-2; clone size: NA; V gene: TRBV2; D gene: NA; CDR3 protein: CASTDHLTSGTGELFF; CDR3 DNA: TGTGCCAGCACGGACCACCTAACATCGGGGACCGGGGAGCTGTTTTTT
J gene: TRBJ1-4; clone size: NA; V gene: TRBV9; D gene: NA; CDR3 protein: CASSGRDAGGEKLFF; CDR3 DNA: TGTGCCAGCAGCGGAAGGGACGCGGGGGGCGAAAAACTGTTTTTT
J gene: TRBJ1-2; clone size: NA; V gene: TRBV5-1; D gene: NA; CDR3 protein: CASSLGGPLTF; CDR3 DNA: TGCGCCAGCAGCTTGGGAGGTCCGTTGACCTTC
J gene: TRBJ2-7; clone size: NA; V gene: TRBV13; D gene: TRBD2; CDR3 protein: CAVLAGAYEQYF; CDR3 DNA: TGTGCCGTCCTAGCGGGAGCCTACGAGCAGTACTTC
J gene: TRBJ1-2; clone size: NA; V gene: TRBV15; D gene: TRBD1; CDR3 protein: CATSRGTGFTDGYTF; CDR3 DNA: TGTGCCACCAGCAGGGGGACAGGGTTCACTGATGGCTACACCTTC
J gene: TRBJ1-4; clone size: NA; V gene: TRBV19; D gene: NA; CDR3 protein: CASSIQRAVVANEKLFF; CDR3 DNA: TGTGCCAGTAGTATACAGCGGGCCGTGGTGGCTAATGAAAAACTGTTTTTT
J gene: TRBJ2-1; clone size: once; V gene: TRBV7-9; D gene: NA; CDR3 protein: CASSPPSGSYNEQFF; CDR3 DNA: TGTGCCAGCAGCCCCCCCTCCGGGAGCTACAATGAGCAGTTCTTC
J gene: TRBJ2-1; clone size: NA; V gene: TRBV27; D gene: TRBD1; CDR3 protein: CASSPGTGGNEQFF; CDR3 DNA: TGTGCCAGCAGTCCAGGGACAGGGGGGAATGAGCAGTTCTTC
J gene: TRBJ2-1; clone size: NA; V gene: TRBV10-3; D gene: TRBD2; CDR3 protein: CAISDLSGGNEQFF; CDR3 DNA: TGTGCCATCAGTGATTTGAGCGGGGGCAATGAGCAGTTCTTC
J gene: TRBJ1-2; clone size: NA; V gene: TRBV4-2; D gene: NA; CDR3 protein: CASSQDRGGYGYTF; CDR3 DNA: TGTGCCAGCAGCCAAGATAGAGGGGGCTATGGCTACACCTTC
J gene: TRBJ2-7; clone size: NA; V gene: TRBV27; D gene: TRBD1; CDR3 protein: CASSPTGAFSYEQYF; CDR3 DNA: TGTGCCAGCAGTCCGACAGGGGCCTTCTCCTACGAGCAGTACTTC
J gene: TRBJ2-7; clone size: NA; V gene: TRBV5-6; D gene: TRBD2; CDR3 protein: CASSGGSGGYEQYF; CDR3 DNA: TGTGCCAGCAGCGGGGGGAGCGGGGGGTACGAGCAGTACTTC
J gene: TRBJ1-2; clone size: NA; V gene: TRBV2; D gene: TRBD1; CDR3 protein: CASSGQGHYGYTF; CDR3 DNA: TGTGCCAGCAGCGGACAGGGGCACTATGGCTACACCTTC
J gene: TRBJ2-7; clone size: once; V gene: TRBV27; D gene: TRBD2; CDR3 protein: CASSPRGLAAYEQYF; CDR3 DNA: TGTGCCAGCAGTCCCCGAGGACTAGCGGCCTACGAGCAGTACTTC
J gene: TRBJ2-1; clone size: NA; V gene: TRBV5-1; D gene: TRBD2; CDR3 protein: CASRTGLAPNEQFF; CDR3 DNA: TGCGCCAGCAGGACGGGACTAGCGCCCAATGAGCAGTTCTTC
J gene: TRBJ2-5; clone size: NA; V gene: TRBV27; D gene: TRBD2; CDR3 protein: CASSYSGTSGETQYF; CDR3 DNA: TGTGCCAGCAGTTACTCCGGGACTAGCGGGGAGACCCAGTACTTC
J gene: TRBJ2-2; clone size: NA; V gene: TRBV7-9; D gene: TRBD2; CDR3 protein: CASSYAPGTRDTGELFF; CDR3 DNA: TGTGCCAGCAGCTACGCGCCCGGGACTAGAGACACCGGGGAGCTGTTTTTT
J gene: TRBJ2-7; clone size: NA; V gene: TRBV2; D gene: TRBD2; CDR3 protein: CASSFPLAGGGAEQYF; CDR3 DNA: TGTGCCAGCAGCTTCCCCCTAGCGGGAGGGGGCGCCGAGCAGTACTTC
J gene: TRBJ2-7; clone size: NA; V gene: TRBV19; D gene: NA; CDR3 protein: CASSIGSGFSYEQYF; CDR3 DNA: TGTGCCAGTAGTATAGGTAGCGGATTCTCCTACGAGCAGTACTTC
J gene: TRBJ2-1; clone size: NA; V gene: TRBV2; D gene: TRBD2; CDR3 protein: CASSGGGGAHRNEQFF; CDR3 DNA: TGTGCCAGCAGTGGGGGCGGGGGGGCGCATCGCAATGAGCAGTTCTTC
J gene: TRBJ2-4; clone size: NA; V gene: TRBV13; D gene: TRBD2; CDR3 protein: CASSHRLAGAKNIQYF; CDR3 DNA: TGTGCCAGCAGCCACCGGCTAGCGGGAGCCAAAAACATTCAGTACTTC
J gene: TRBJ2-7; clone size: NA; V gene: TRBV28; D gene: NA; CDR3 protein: CASSPSHEQYF; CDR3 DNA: TGTGCCAGCAGCCCTTCCCACGAGCAGTACTTC
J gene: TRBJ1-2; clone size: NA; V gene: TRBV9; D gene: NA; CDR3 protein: CASGGTLGGYTF; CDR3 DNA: TGTGCCAGCGGGGGGACCCTCGGGGGCTACACCTTC
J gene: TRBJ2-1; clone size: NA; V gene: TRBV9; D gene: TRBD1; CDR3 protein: CASSPGGNEQFF; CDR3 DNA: TGTGCCAGCAGCCCAGGGGGCAATGAGCAGTTCTTC
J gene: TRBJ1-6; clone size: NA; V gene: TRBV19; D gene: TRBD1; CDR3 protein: CASSMGTANNSPLHF; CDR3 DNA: TGTGCCAGTAGTATGGGGACAGCGAATAATTCACCCCTCCACTTT
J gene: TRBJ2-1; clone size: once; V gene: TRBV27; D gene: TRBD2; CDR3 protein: CASSPGLAGYNEQFF; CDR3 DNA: TGTGCCAGCAGCCCGGGACTAGCCGGTTACAATGAGCAGTTCTTC
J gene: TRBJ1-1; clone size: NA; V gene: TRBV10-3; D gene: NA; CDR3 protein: CAISVWGEMNTEAFF; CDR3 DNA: TGTGCCATCAGTGTTTGGGGGGAAATGAACACTGAAGCTTTCTTT
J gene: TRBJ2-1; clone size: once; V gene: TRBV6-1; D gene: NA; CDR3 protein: CASSALGSGNEQFF; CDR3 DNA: TGTGCCAGCAGTGCCCTCGGGAGCGGAAATGAGCAGTTCTTC
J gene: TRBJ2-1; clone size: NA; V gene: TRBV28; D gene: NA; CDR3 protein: CASSSFGEYNEQFF; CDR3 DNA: TGTGCCAGCAGCTCCTTCGGGGAATACAATGAGCAGTTCTTC
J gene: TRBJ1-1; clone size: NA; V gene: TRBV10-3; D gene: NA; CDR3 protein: CAISESGGVTEAFF; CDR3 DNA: TGTGCCATCAGTGAGTCAGGGGGAGTGACTGAAGCTTTCTTT
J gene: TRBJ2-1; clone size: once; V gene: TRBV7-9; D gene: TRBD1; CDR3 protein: CASSLPDRAYNEQFF; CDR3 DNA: TGTGCCAGCAGCTTACCCGACAGGGCCTACAATGAGCAGTTCTTC
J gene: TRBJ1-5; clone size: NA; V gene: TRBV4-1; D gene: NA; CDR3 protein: CASSPYRASNQPQHF; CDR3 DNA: TGCGCCAGCAGCCCCTACAGGGCCAGCAATCAGCCCCAGCATTTT
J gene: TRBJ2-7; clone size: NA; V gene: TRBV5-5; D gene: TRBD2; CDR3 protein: CASSPTSLANEQYF; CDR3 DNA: TGTGCCAGCAGCCCGACTAGCTTGGCAAACGAGCAGTACTTC